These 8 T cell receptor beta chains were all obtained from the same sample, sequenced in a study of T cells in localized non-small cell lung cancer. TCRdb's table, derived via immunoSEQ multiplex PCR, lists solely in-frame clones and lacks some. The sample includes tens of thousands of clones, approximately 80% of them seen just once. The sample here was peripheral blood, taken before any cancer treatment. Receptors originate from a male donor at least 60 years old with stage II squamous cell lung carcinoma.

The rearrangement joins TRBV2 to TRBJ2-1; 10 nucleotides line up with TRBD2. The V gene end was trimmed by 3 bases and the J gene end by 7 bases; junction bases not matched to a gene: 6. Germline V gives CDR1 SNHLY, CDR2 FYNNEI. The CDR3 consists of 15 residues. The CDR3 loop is CASSDASGSANEQFF. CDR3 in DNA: TGTGCCAGCAGTGATGCTAGCGGGAGCGCTAATGAGCAGTTCTTC.

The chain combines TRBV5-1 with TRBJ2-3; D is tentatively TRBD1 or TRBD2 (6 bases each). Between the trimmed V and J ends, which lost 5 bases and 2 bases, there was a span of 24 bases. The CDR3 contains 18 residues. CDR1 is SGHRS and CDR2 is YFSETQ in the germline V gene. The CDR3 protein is CASRDQARDTIFTDTQYF. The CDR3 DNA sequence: TGCGCCAGCAGAGACCAGGCGCGGGACACCATTTTCACAGATACGCAGTATTTT.

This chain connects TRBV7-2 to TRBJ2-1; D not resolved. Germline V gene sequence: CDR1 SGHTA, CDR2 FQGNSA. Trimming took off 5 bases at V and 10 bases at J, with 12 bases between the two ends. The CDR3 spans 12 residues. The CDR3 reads CASSRTGREQFF. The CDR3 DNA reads TGTGCCAGCAGCAGGACGGGTAGGGAGCAGTTCTTC.

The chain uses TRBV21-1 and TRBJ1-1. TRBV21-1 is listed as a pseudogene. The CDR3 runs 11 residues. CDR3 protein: CASRKGTEAFF. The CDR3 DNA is TGTGCCAGCAGGAAGGGCACTGAAGCTTTCTTT.

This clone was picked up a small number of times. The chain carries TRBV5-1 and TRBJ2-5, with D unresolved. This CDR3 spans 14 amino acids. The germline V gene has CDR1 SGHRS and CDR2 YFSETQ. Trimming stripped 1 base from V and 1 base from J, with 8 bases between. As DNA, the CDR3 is TGCGCCAGCAGCTTGTTGACGGGCCAAGAGACCCAGTACTTC. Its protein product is CASSLLTGQETQYF.

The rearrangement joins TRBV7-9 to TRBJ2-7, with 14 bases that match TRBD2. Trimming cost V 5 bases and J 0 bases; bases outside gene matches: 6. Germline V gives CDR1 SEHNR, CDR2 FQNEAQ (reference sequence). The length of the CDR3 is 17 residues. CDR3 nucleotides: TGTGCCAGCAGCGACGGGACTAGCGGGGGAAGCTCCTACGAGCAGTACTTC. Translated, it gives CASSDGTSGGSSYEQYF.

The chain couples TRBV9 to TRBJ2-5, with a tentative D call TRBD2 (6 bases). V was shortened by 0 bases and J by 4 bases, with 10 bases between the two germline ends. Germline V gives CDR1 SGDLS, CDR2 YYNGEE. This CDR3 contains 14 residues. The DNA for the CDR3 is TGTGCCAGCAGCGTAGGGACTACGGGAGAGACCCAGTACTTC. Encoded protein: CASSVGTTGETQYF.

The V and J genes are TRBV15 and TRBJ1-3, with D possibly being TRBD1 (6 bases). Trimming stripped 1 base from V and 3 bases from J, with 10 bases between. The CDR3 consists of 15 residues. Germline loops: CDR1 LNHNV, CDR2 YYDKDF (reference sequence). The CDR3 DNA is TGTGCCACCAGCAGAGGAGGGGGAGTTGGAAACACCATATATTTT. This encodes CATSRGGGVGNTIYF.